These 26 T cell receptor beta chains came from one sample sequenced in a study of CD8 T cells in ankylosing spondylitis. From the 5' RACE reads, TCRdb called clonotypes with MiXCR, one entry per CDR3 protein. The table records about 150,000 distinct CDR3 sequences, under 45% of them present only once. The sample consisted of synovial fluid, either unsorted or a sorted T cell fraction (not recorded which). These receptor sequences come from a male donor with ankylosing spondylitis.

V usage is TRBV27 and J usage is TRBJ2-2; possibly TRBD2 for D (6 bases). Trimming took off 5 bases at V and 6 bases at J, with 10 bases between the two ends. CDR3 length: 13 residues. Germline loops: CDR1 MNHEY, CDR2 SMNVEV (reference sequence). The CDR3: CASSVSGSGELFF. As DNA, the CDR3 is TGTGCCAGCAGTGTTAGCGGTTCCGGGGAGCTGTTTTTT.

This clonotype was picked up many times. The gene calls are TRBV20-1 and TRBJ2-7, with D possibly being TRBD1 or TRBD2 (5 bases each). The V and J ends lost 1 base and 2 bases respectively, with 12 bases between them. Germline CDR1 DFQATT, CDR2 SNEGSKA (reference sequence). The CDR3 covers 14 residues. CDR3 DNA: TGCAGTGCTAGAGGGGGAGACAGTACCTACGAGCAGTACTTC. As protein: CSARGGDSTYEQYF.

This clonotype was observed a few times. One junction end does not reproduce the germline sequence, and a read error may be involved. The V and J genes are TRBV2 and TRBJ1-1, with 7 bases matching TRBD1. This CDR3 is 15 amino acids long. The germline gives CDR1 SNHLY, CDR2 FYNNEI. This CDR3 reads CASSEDREGGTEAFF. The CDR3 DNA reads TGTGCCAGCAGCGAAGACAGGGAGGGAGGCACTGAAGCTTTCTTT.

This sequence joins TRBV29-1 and TRBJ1-1, with 8 bases aligning to TRBD1. Germline V gene data show CDR1 as SQVTM and CDR2 as ANQGSEA. The ends lost 6 bases at V and 11 bases at J; junction bases unmatched: 11. There are 12 residues in the CDR3. This CDR3 reads CSVDDRGEGAFF. As DNA, the CDR3 is TGCAGCGTCGATGACAGGGGCGAGGGGGCTTTCTTT.

This chain uses TRBV7-9 with TRBJ2-1; tentatively, D is TRBD2 (6 bases). The CDR3 has 12 residues. Germline CDR1 SEHNR, CDR2 FQNEAQ (reference sequence). Trimming pared 3 bases from V and 9 bases from J, leaving 9 bases between. As DNA, the CDR3 is TGTGCCAGCAGCTTTAGCGGAGGTGAGCAGTTCTTC. Amino acid sequence: CASSFSGGEQFF.

In this sample, this clonotype turned up a few times. The chain joins TRBV4-2 to TRBJ1-6, with 8 bases that match TRBD1. The CDR3 loop spans 15 amino acids. V gave up 1 base and J gave up 10 bases; unmatched junction bases: 6. The V gene's germline CDR1 is LGHNA and CDR2 YNFKEQ. CDR3 nucleotides: TGTGCCAGCAGCCAAGCAACAGGGGGTTTCTCACCCCTCCACTTT. This translates into CASSQATGGFSPLHF.

The CDR3 loop is CASSYQGNTEAFF. CDR3 nucleotides: TGTGCCAGCAGTTATCAGGGAAACACTGAAGCTTTCTTT. The genes are TRBV6-2 or TRBV6-3 and TRBJ1-1, with D perhaps matching TRBD1 (5 bases). This CDR3 spans 13 amino acids. Germline loops: CDR1 MNHEY, CDR2 SVGEGT. V lost 3 bases and J lost 2, with 7 bases in between.

The chain recombines TRBV2 with TRBJ1-5; 11 bases map to TRBD1. The CDR3 totals 15 residues. J was trimmed by 4 bases and V by 5 bases; bases with no gene match: 4. Germline V CDR1 and CDR2: SNHLY, FYNNEI. CDR3 sequence (DNA): TGTGCCAGCAGTTGGGGACAGGGGGGAAATCAGCCCCAGCATTTT. Translation gives CASSWGQGGNQPQHF.

This CDR3 reads CASSQEVNEQYF. The CDR3 region has the DNA TGTGCCAGCAGCCAAGAAGTCAACGAGCAGTACTTC. The rearrangement links TRBV3-1 to TRBJ2-7; D is unclear. The germline gives CDR1 LGHDT, CDR2 YNNKEL (reference sequence). Between the trimmed V and J ends, which lost 0 bases and 5 bases, there was a span of 5 bases. This CDR3 has 12 amino acids.

The CDR3 loop is CATSDLSAGELFF. The CDR3 DNA reads as TGTGCCACCAGTGATTTGTCGGCCGGGGAGCTGTTTTTT. The chain couples TRBV24-1 to TRBJ2-2; D is uncertain. CDR3 length: 13 residues. V was shortened by 0 bases and J by 6 bases, with 4 bases between the two germline ends. Per germline, CDR1 KGHDR and CDR2 SFDVKD.

The chain employs TRBV7-9 and TRBJ2-3, with TRBD2 matching over 12 bases. The J segment lost 5 bases and the V segment lost 4 bases, leaving 7 bases of the junction unmatched. Germline assignment: CDR1 SEHNR and CDR2 FQNEAQ (reference sequence). The CDR3 has 16 amino acids. DNA for the CDR3: TGTGCCAGCAGCTCAAAACTAGCGGGGGGCAGAGATACGCAGTATTTT. This codes for CASSSKLAGGRDTQYF.

This clonotype was seen more than once but under ten times. The chain links TRBV7-2 to TRBJ2-3, with TRBD2 identical over 12 bases. Germline trimming cut 6 bases from V and 8 bases from J; bases unmatched to any gene: 6. The germline V gene has CDR1 SGHTA and CDR2 FQGNSA. This CDR3 is 14 amino acids long. The CDR3 bases are TGTGCCAGCAGTGAGACTAGCGGGGGACCTACGCAGTATTTT. It specifies CASSETSGGPTQYF.

Many counts were recorded for this clonotype. The chain joins TRBV7-9 to TRBJ2-6, with TRBD1 matching over 8 bases. This CDR3 has 19 residues. The J segment lost 0 bases and the V segment lost 1 base, leaving 8 bases of the junction unmatched. CDR1 is SEHNR and CDR2 is FQNEAQ in the germline V gene (reference sequence). The DNA of the CDR3 is TGTGCCAGCAGCTTAGGCTTGGGACAGGCGAGCTCTGGGGCCAACGTCCTGACTTTC. Protein product: CASSLGLGQASSGANVLTF.

This clonotype was counted between two and nine times. The V and J genes are TRBV4-1 and TRBJ2-2; possible D gene TRBD1, 5 bases. Germline V gives CDR1 MGHRA, CDR2 YSYEKL. Trimming cost V 3 bases and J 4 bases, with 15 bases left between them. The CDR3 is made up of 16 amino acids. The CDR3 DNA reads TGCGCCAGCAGCCACGGCAGGGTAATAGTCACCGGGGAGCTGTTTTTT. This encodes CASSHGRVIVTGELFF.

The rearrangement joins TRBV7-8 to TRBJ2-7, with 11 nucleotides matching TRBD1. V gave up 4 bases and J gave up 7 bases; unmatched junction bases: 6. This CDR3 comprises 14 residues. Germline V CDR1 and CDR2: SGHVS, FQNEAQ. The CDR3 sequence: CASSSDRGPGEQYF. For the CDR3, the DNA is TGTGCCAGCAGCTCGGACAGGGGGCCGGGTGAGCAGTACTTC.

The genes are TRBV20-1 and TRBJ2-7; D perhaps matches TRBD2 (6 bases). The CDR3 sequence is 10 residues long. Trimming took 6 bases from V and 8 from J, leaving 11 bases between them. Germline CDR1 DFQATT, CDR2 SNEGSKA (reference sequence). CDR3 amino acids: CSARDWKQYF. Here the CDR3 DNA reads TGCAGTGCCAGGGACTGGAAGCAGTACTTC.

Here the CDR3 reads CASSFRGYYEQYF. In nucleotides, the CDR3 is TGTGCCAGCAGCTTTAGGGGGTACTACGAGCAGTACTTC. The chain uses TRBV11-3 and TRBJ2-7; possibly TRBD1 for D (6 bases). Deletions cut 3 bases from V and 3 bases from J, with 9 bases between. The germline gives CDR1 SGHNT, CDR2 YENEEA. The length of the CDR3 is 13 residues.

This clonotype was detected many times. CDR3 in amino acids: CARSAPGANVLTF. CDR3 coding DNA: TGCGCCAGATCCGCCCCCGGGGCCAACGTCCTGACTTTC. V gene TRBV5-1 combines with J gene TRBJ2-6, with no clear D. The ends were cut back, 8 bases at V and 4 bases at J, with 10 bases in the middle. The CDR3 has 13 residues. From germline, CDR1 is SGHRS and CDR2 YFSETQ.

This clonotype was observed a handful of times. The chain recombines TRBV6-1 with TRBJ2-7; 9 nucleotides align to TRBD1. The length of the CDR3 is 15 residues. The J segment lost 1 base and the V segment lost 4 bases, leaving 5 bases of the junction unmatched. Germline V gene lookup returns CDR1 MNHNS and CDR2 SASEGT. The CDR3 DNA follows: TGTGCCAGCAGTGTCGGGACAGGGAGTTCCTACGAGCAGTACTTC. Translating it yields CASSVGTGSSYEQYF.

In its sample, this clonotype was seen many times. J is TRBJ1-5 and V is TRBV12-3 or TRBV12-4; unclear D gene. With 5 bases removed from V and 0 bases from J, the gap between germline ends came to 8 bases. The CDR3 has 14 residues. The CDR3 loop reads CASSPLNSNQPQHF. CDR3 DNA sequence: TGTGCCAGCAGTCCCCTCAATAGCAATCAGCCCCAGCATTTT.

The table lists this clonotype with a few counts. The CDR3 loop is CASSQTGSPGEQYF. The CDR3 nucleotides are TGTGCCAGCTCACAAACAGGGTCCCCGGGAGAGCAGTACTTC. The chain uses TRBV18 and TRBJ2-7; tentatively, D is TRBD1 (6 bases). The germline gives CDR1 KGHSH, CDR2 LQKENI. CDR3 length: 14 amino acids. With 4 bases removed from V and 7 bases from J, the gap between germline ends came to 17 bases.

The chain uses TRBV2 and TRBJ1-5; the D is unclear. Germline CDR1 reads SNHLY; CDR2 reads FYNNEI. V was trimmed by 4 bases and J by 5 bases, leaving 12 bases between them. This CDR3 is built from 14 residues. This CDR3 reads CASSGGRLDQPQHF. The CDR3 coding sequence is TGTGCCAGCAGTGGAGGGCGCTTAGATCAGCCCCAGCATTTT.

The chain carries TRBV4-3 and TRBJ2-7; 10 bases are a match to TRBD1. Germline CDR1 reads LGHNA; CDR2 reads YSLEER. The CDR3 consists of 14 residues. Losses at the gene ends were 4 bases for V and 4 bases for J; bases not matched to a gene: 4. This chain's CDR3 is CASSPWDRGYEQYF. The CDR3 DNA reads as TGCGCCAGCAGCCCCTGGGACAGGGGTTACGAGCAGTACTTC.

The chain recombines TRBV28 with TRBJ2-3; 15 bases are a match to TRBD2. The CDR3 length is 20 residues. The germline gives CDR1 MDHEN, CDR2 SYDVKM. Germline trimming cut 7 bases from V and 3 bases from J; bases unmatched to any gene: 17. The CDR3 DNA reads TGTGCCAGCAATCACCCAACGGGACTAGCGGGAGGCGTGTGGACAGATACGCAGTATTTT. Translated, it gives CASNHPTGLAGGVWTDTQYF.

The V and J genes are TRBV19 and TRBJ2-7; 7 nucleotides agree with TRBD2. The germline gives CDR1 LNHDA, CDR2 SQIVND (reference sequence). V dropped 3 bases and J dropped 2; count of bases not matched to a gene: 7. This CDR3 is 15 amino acids long. CDR3: CASSMSLAETYEQYF. The CDR3 DNA sequence: TGTGCCAGTAGTATGTCCCTAGCGGAAACCTACGAGCAGTACTTC.

V usage is TRBV6-2 or TRBV6-3 and J usage is TRBJ1-1, with no clear D. Trimming shortened V by 5 bases and J by 6 bases, and 13 bases separated the two germline ends. The CDR3 runs 13 residues. CDR1 and CDR2 (germline): MNHEY, SVGEGT. CDR3 bases: TGTGCCAGCAGTGCCTTAGGGAGCGCTGAAGCTTTCTTT. Its protein product is CASSALGSAEAFF.